The clone carrying this T cell receptor beta chain was counted many times. As yet, its antigen is unknown. No fewer than 7 million PBMCs went into each sample. Combining a sample-barcoded 5' primer with a J-beta primer mix, a second PCR ran for roughly 6 to 11 cycles. The authors tagged each cDNA molecule using a template-switch adaptor with 12 random nucleotides. From the 5' RACE reads, TCRdb called clonotypes with MiXCR, one entry per CDR3 protein. The sample has fewer than 1 million distinct CDR3 sequences; approximately 44% are singletons. This record comes from a study of blood T cells in healthy people across ages. The study's findings and limits: Higher diversity and more naive CD4+ cells were features of long-lived donors, compared to aged donors.

Per germline, CDR1 SGHRS and CDR2 YFSETQ. The ends lost 0 bases at V and 5 bases at J; junction bases unmatched: 7. CDR3 length: 17 residues. This receptor was taken from a man in his sixties in good health. The specimen was blood. The chain uses TRBV5-1 and TRBJ2-1, with 11 bases lining up with TRBD1. In nucleotides, the CDR3 is TGCGCCAGCAGCTTGGCCCGGACAGGGGGCATACACAATGAGCAGTTCTTC. As protein: CASSLARTGGIHNEQFF.